This T cell receptor beta chain is drawn from a study of Graves' ophthalmopathy and Graves' hyperthyroidism. The TCR beta CDR3 regions underwent amplification from RNA transcripts. Investigators did first-round RT-PCR with HTBI primers, then second-round multiplex PCR. One entry per CDR3 protein, called by TCRdb with MiXCR from the multiplex PCR reads. The data show about 400,000 distinct CDR3 sequences, approximately 20% seen once. In this sample, this clonotype turned up many times. V lost 0 bases, J lost 2 bases, and 8 bases lay in between. Germline V gene lookup returns CDR1 SGHTA and CDR2 FQGNSA. The CDR3 is made up of 15 amino acids.

The TCR comes from a woman aged 18-29 years with Graves' ophthalmopathy. This chain connects TRBV7-2 to TRBJ1-5, with a weak D call TRBD1 (5 bases). The sample comprised peripheral blood. CDR3 sequence: CASSLAPTGNQPQHF. The CDR3 nucleotides are TGTGCCAGCAGCTTAGCCCCGACAGGCAATCAGCCCCAGCATTTT. Supplemented by reference TRBV7-2 and TRBJ1-5, the full variable domain reads GAGVSQSPSNKVTEKGKDVELRCDPISGHTALYWYRQSLGQGLEFLIYFQGNSAPDKSGLPSDRFSAERTGGSVSTLTIQRTQQEDSAVYLCASSLAPTGNQPQHFGDGTRLSIL.